This T cell receptor beta chain was observed in a study of regulatory T cells in long-lasting Graves disease. Study overall: By definition, persistent Graves' disease involved antithyroid drugs for over 5 years alongside positive TSH receptor antibodies. Study-wide results and limits: Persistent disease exhibited a predilection for TRBV28, TRBJ1-2 and TRBJ2-5. Persistent Graves' patients showed a TCR diversity that was lower than that of newly diagnosed ones.

Per the germline V gene, CDR1 is DFQATT and CDR2 is SNEGSKA (reference sequence). The CDR3 sequence is 16 residues long. Trimming took off 0 bases at V and 7 bases at J, with 16 bases between the two ends. Relying on iRepertoire HTBI primers and Arm-PCR of CDR3 regions, the team built TCR beta libraries. Under the authors' procedure: In the combined samples, 62 TRBV and 14 to 15 TRBJ segments were identified. TCRdb itself ran the multiplex PCR reads through MiXCR, one entry per CDR3 protein. The V and J calls follow TCRdb's processing rather than the paper's. In the table there are a few hundred thousand distinct CDR3 sequences, roughly 21% of which are singletons. The time point denotes: persistent/refractory GD, antithyroid drugs over 5 years with positive TRAb. Scientists built the TCR library using RNA that was extracted from PBMCs. This clonotype showed up many times. The target antigen is unknown.

Sequenced material: peripheral blood mononuclear cells (PBMCs), taken when the disease was refractory, from a patient treated with antithyroid drugs. The sequence was obtained from a female donor with Graves disease. The rearrangement uses TRBV20-1 and TRBJ1-6; no firm D call. The CDR3 loop reads CSARDAGGFYNSPLHF. The CDR3 DNA reads TGCAGTGCTAGAGATGCGGGAGGGTTTTACAATTCACCCCTCCACTTT.